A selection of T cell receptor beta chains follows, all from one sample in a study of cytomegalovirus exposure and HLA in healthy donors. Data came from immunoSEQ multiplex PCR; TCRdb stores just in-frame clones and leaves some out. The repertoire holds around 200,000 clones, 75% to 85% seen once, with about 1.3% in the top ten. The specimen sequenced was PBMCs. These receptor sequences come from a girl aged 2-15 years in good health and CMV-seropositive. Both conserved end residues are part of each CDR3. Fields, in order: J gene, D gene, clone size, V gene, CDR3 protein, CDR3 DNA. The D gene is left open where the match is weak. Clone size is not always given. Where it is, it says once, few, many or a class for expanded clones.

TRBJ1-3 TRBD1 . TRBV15 CATSTNRGTGNTIYF TGTGCCACCAGCACGAACAGGGGGACCGGAAACACCATATATTTT
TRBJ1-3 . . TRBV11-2 CASSLVGDWRGNTIYF TGTGCCAGCAGCTTAGTCGGGGACTGGAGAGGAAACACCATATATTTT
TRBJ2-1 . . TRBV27 CASSSQYNEQFF TGTGCCAGCAGCTCACAATACAATGAGCAGTTCTTC
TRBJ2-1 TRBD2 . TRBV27 CASSLFGLAGDNEQFF TGTGCCAGCAGTTTGTTTGGACTAGCGGGAGACAATGAGCAGTTCTTC
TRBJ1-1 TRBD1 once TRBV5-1 CASSTKDRANTEAFF TGCGCCAGCAGCACCAAGGACAGGGCGAACACTGAAGCTTTCTTT
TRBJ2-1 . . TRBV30 CAWTEVNEQFF TGTGCCTGGACCGAGGTCAATGAGCAGTTCTTC
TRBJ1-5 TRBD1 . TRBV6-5 CASSWPGQGFHQPQHF TGTGCCAGCAGTTGGCCTGGACAGGGCTTTCATCAGCCCCAGCATTTT
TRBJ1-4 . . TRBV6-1 CASSGGGTNEKLFF TGTGCCAGCAGCGGGGGAGGGACTAATGAAAAACTGTTTTTT
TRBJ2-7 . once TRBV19 CASSISGSVREQYF TGTGCCAGTAGTATTTCAGGGTCGGTACGCGAGCAGTACTTC
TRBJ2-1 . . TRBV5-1 CASSLDSSSYNEQFF TGCGCCAGCAGCTTGGATTCGAGCTCCTACAATGAGCAGTTCTTC
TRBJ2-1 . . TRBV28 CASSPPGTLSYNEQFF TGTGCCAGCAGTCCTCCGGGGACACTCTCCTACAATGAGCAGTTCTTC
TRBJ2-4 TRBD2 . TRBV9 CASSPSGGGNIQYF TGTGCCAGCAGCCCATCGGGAGGGGGAAACATTCAGTACTTC
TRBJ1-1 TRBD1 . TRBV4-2 CASSQGMDRGTEAFF TGTGCCAGCAGCCAAGGGATGGACAGGGGCACTGAAGCTTTCTTT
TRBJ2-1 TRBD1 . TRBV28 CASSPGTGGGNEQFF TGTGCCAGCAGTCCGGGGACAGGGGGCGGGAATGAGCAGTTCTTC
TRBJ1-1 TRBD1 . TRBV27 CASSQGQGKNTEAFF TGTGCCAGCAGTCAAGGACAGGGAAAGAACACTGAAGCTTTCTTT
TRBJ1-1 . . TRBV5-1 CASSLLGHSYTEAFF TGCGCCAGCAGCCTCCTTGGCCATTCCTACACTGAAGCTTTCTTT
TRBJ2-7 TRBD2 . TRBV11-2 CASSIAGAPYEQYF TGTGCCAGCAGCATAGCGGGTGCCCCCTACGAGCAGTACTTC
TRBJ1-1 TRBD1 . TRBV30 CASTGGNSYTEAFF TGTGCCTCCACAGGGGGGAACAGCTACACTGAAGCTTTCTTT
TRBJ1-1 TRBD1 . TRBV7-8 CASSPYLGQLVGGNTEAFF TGTGCCAGCAGCCCATACCTGGGACAGTTAGTTGGGGGGAACACTGAAGCTTTCTTT
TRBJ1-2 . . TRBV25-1 CASRSTANYGYTF TGTGCCTCCAGATCTACAGCTAACTATGGCTACACCTTC
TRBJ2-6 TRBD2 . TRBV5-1 CASSPRGGPVSGANVLTF TGCGCCAGCAGTCCTCGGGGGGGCCCCGTCTCTGGGGCCAACGTCCTGACTTTC
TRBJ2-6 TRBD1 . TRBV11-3 CASSLRGTGVVSGANVLTF TGTGCCAGCAGCTTACGCGGGACAGGTGTAGTATCTGGGGCCAACGTCCTGACTTTC
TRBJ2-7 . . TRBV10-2 CASSPDSDYEQYF TGCGCCAGCAGTCCTGACAGCGACTACGAGCAGTACTTC
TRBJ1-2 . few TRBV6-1 CASSEALRGNYGYTF TGTGCCAGCAGTGAAGCGCTTCGGGGGAACTATGGCTACACCTTC
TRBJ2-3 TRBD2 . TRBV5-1 CASSGAGGGPLLTDTQYF TGCGCCAGCAGCGGCGCCGGGGGAGGGCCTCTCCTCACAGATACGCAGTATTTT
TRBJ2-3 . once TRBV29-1 CSVEVGGGGDTQYF TGCAGCGTTGAAGTCGGAGGGGGCGGAGATACGCAGTATTTT
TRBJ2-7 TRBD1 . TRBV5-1 CASSNRDRAYEQYF TGCGCCAGCAGCAACCGGGACAGGGCTTACGAGCAGTACTTC